This T cell receptor (beta chain) emerged from a study of blood T cell repertoires in COVID-19. Study details: Material from acute and convalescent COVID-19 was sourced from the United States, Italy and Spain.

The protocol was immunoSEQ multiplex PCR, while the TCRdb copy is restricted to in-frame clones and leaves out a portion. This sample yields a few hundred thousand clones, of which more than 75% are seen a single time; more than 9% belongs to the top ten. CDR1 is SGHTA, CDR2 FQGNSA, per germline. The V and J ends lost 1 base and 6 bases respectively, with 13 bases between them. There are 15 residues in the CDR3. This chain joins TRBV7-2 and TRBJ2-1; a weak D match, TRBD1 (6 bases). This receptor was taken from a woman aged 30 to 39 with COVID-19, enrolled during active disease. The sequenced sample consisted of peripheral blood. The CDR3: CASSLDRERGNEQFF. The CDR3 DNA reads as TGTGCCAGCAGCTTAGACAGGGAACGAGGCAATGAGCAGTTCTTC.